Below, 5 T cell receptor beta chains from the same sample are listed, as sequenced in a study of cytomegalovirus exposure and HLA in healthy donors. 60 Vbeta and 13 Jbeta primers were used in PCR. Clones were sequenced by immunoSEQ multiplex PCR, and TCRdb holds only the in-frame ones, with some missing. The sample lists roughly 20,000 clones, approximately 80% occurring once. The sequenced material came from PBMCs. The source of these receptors is a human donor in good health.

In this sample, this clone turned up once. V is TRBV7-2 and J is TRBJ1-5; a weak D match, TRBD1 (6 bases). Germline-derived CDR1 and CDR2 are SGHTA and FQGNSA. The CDR3 length is 14 residues. V lost 2 bases to trimming and J lost 2 bases, with 7 bases between them. This chain's CDR3 is CASSLSGGNQPQHF. For the CDR3, the DNA is TGTGCCAGCAGCTTATCAGGGGGCAATCAGCCCCAGCATTTT.

This chain connects TRBV7-8 to TRBJ2-1; TRBD2 agrees at 14 bases. V trimming: 3 bases; J trimming: 6 bases; junction bases outside the gene matches: 7. Germline V lookup: CDR1 SGHVS, CDR2 FQNEAQ. The CDR3 runs 17 residues. CDR3 sequence (DNA): TGTGCCAGCAGCTTGGGGACTAGCGGGAGATTGGGCAATGAGCAGTTCTTC. The encoded protein is CASSLGTSGRLGNEQFF.

DNA of the CDR3: TGCGCCAGCAGCTTGGCCAGGCGGGAGGGGACAGATACGCAGTATTTT. Its translation: CASSLARREGTDTQYF. This rearrangement joins TRBV5-1 to TRBJ2-3, with TRBD2 matching 9 bases. The junction had 5 bases not matched to a gene; V was cut back by 0 bases and J by 3 bases. The germline V gene encodes CDR1 SGHRS and CDR2 YFSETQ. The CDR3 loop spans 16 amino acids.

This chain links TRBV19 with TRBJ2-7, with D perhaps TRBD2 (6 bases). CDR1 is LNHDA, CDR2 SQIVND, per germline (reference sequence). CDR3 length: 12 amino acids. V was pared by 6 bases and J by 2 bases, with 8 bases between. The CDR3 bases are TGTGCCAGTAGCCCGGGGGCCTACGAGCAGTACTTC. It codes for CASSPGAYEQYF.

The rearrangement uses TRBV4-1 and TRBJ2-5; the match to TRBD2 covers 12 bases. The DNA end favors TRBJ2-7, so the J call may be wrong. There are 16 residues in the CDR3. In germline, CDR1 is MGHRA, CDR2 YSYEKL. The CDR3 DNA is TGCGCCAGCAGCCAACCCACTAGCGGGAGGACCCACGAGCAGTACTTC. Translated: CASSQPTSGRTHEQYF.